Listed here is a single T cell receptor (beta chain). Antigen specificity is unknown. This specimen belongs to a study of beta chain features in type 1 diabetes. Study summary: Sorted cells numbering roughly 98,000,000 were examined across all samples.

It was one heparinised blood draw, averaging roughly 100 mL, that each donor gave. The CDR3 is made up of 14 amino acids. Losses at the gene ends were 6 bases for V and 6 bases for J; bases not matched to a gene: 6. The germline V gene encodes CDR1 ENHRY and CDR2 SYGVKD. Study-level points and caveats: A moderate, significant TCRB CDR3 shortening appeared in type 1 diabetes across four CD4+ subsets. Healthy donors had naive, central memory and Treg TCRB repertoires that appeared less similar than those seen among patients.

As every portion of the isolated RNA was reverse transcribed, the sequencing read expressed TCRB transcripts. The assay was immunoSEQ multiplex PCR, and TCRdb's table has in-frame clones only and misses some. This table has some 290,000 clones, about 13% appearing once. The chain recombines TRBV10-3 with TRBJ2-2; TRBD2 matches 8 bases. Sequences were obtained from naive CD4+ T cells from blood. The TCR originated in a man aged 30-40 years with type 1 diabetes. The CDR3 nucleotides are TGTGCCATCAGAACTAGCGGAGACGCCGGGGAGCTGTTTTTT. This encodes CAIRTSGDAGELFF.